This TCR beta chain came from a study of blood T cells in healthy people across ages. The study's findings and limits: PBMCs went unsorted, and a conclusive naive versus antigen-experienced comparison was therefore prevented.

Concerning this clonotype itself: What it recognizes is unknown.

The authors ran a second PCR of about 7 to 12 cycles using a sample-barcoded 5' primer and a J-beta primer mix. TCRdb re-derived calls from the 5' RACE reads in MiXCR, one entry per CDR3 protein. This sample has 1.2 million to 1.5 million distinct CDR3 sequences, with around 55% found just once. J was trimmed by 5 bases and V by 7 bases; bases with no gene match: 4. The CDR3 spans 15 residues. Ranging in age from about 6 to 90, the donors were healthy Caucasian individuals from Russia. This chain uses TRBV12-3 or TRBV12-4 with TRBJ2-1, with TRBD2 identical over 14 bases. Sequenced input: blood. This receptor was taken from a man aged 18 to 29 in good health. CDR3 sequence: CASKPGLAGDNEQFF. CDR3 DNA sequence: TGTGCCAGCAAGCCGGGACTAGCGGGAGACAATGAGCAGTTCTTC.